The 21 T cell receptor beta chains below were found in one sample sequenced in a study of blood T cell repertoires in COVID-19. The table came from immunoSEQ multiplex PCR; TCRdb's copy has only in-frame clones and leaves some out. The data hold roughly 250,000 clones, with roughly 80% observed a single time. The sequenced material came from peripheral blood. All receptors come from a woman in her 50s with acute or convalescent COVID-19.

This chain uses TRBV7-2 with TRBJ2-7; the match to TRBD1 covers 9 bases. CDR3 length equals 14 residues. V shed 5 bases and J 5 bases; nucleotides not matched to a gene: 7. Germline assignment: CDR1 SGHTA and CDR2 FQGNSA. Here the CDR3 reads CASSRRDRVHEQYF. CDR3 DNA: TGTGCCAGCAGCCGGAGGGACAGGGTCCACGAGCAGTACTTC. The variable domain in full, with the rest retrieved from reference TRBV7-2 and TRBJ2-7, is GAGVSQSPSNKVTEKGKDVELRCDPISGHTALYWYRQSLGQGLEFLIYFQGNSAPDKSGLPSDRFSAERTGGSVSTLTIQRTQQEDSAVYLCASSRRDRVHEQYFGPGTRLTVT.

The chain joins TRBV9 to TRBJ2-3, with D maybe TRBD1 (5 bases). Trimming cost V 0 bases and J 2 bases, with 16 bases left between them. This CDR3 spans 17 amino acids. Germline CDR1 and CDR2: SGDLS and YYNGEE. Written as DNA, the CDR3 is TGTGCCAGCAGCGTAGAACAGTATGGCAGGGCCACAGATACGCAGTATTTT. Protein product: CASSVEQYGRATDTQYF. The entire variable domain, with the rest obtained from reference TRBV9 and TRBJ2-3, is as follows: DSGVTQTPKHLITATGQRVTLRCSPRSGDLSVYWYQQSLDQGLQFLIQYYNGEERAKGNILERFSAQQFPDLHSELNLSSLELGDSALYFCASSVEQYGRATDTQYFGPGTRLTVL.

This chain's CDR3 is CATSDRSIRDRGRDTQYF. The CDR3 DNA is TGTGCCACCAGTGACCGGTCAATCCGGGACAGGGGGCGAGATACGCAGTATTTT. This sequence joins TRBV24-1 and TRBJ2-3; 12 bases are shared with TRBD1. Per germline, CDR1 KGHDR and CDR2 SFDVKD. The CDR3 is 18 residues long. V lost 4 bases, J lost 5 bases, and 12 bases stayed unmatched.

This clone was seen a few times. V and J are TRBV10-1 and TRBJ2-7, with 10 bases identical to TRBD2. V lost 5 bases, J lost 9 bases, and 10 bases stayed unmatched. Per germline, CDR1 WNHNN and CDR2 SYGVQD (reference sequence). This CDR3 has 14 residues. The CDR3 DNA reads as TGCGCCAGCAGTCCGGGACTAGCGCCTGCTAGGCAGTACTTC. Translated, it gives CASSPGLAPARQYF.

This chain joins TRBV20-1 and TRBJ1-2; D uncertain. Germline values: CDR1 DFQATT, CDR2 SNEGSKA (reference sequence). The CDR3 covers 11 residues. Between the trimmed V and J ends, which lost 1 base and 12 bases, there was a span of 12 bases. DNA of the CDR3: TGCAGTGCTAGAGGAGCCGGGTCCGACACCTTC. Its protein is CSARGAGSDTF.

The V and J genes are TRBV20-1 and TRBJ1-2; 7 nucleotides match TRBD1. V lost 3 bases and J lost 7; bases outside the gene matches: 11. The length of the CDR3 is 14 residues. Germline CDR1 and CDR2: DFQATT and SNEGSKA (reference sequence). The CDR3 coding sequence is TGCAGTGCTAGTAGGGTTCTGGCAGGGGGTGGCTACACCTTC. Amino acids: CSASRVLAGGGYTF.

This sequence joins TRBV9 and TRBJ2-7; 7 bases agree with TRBD2. Per the germline V gene, CDR1 is SGDLS and CDR2 is YYNGEE. Germline trimming cut 0 bases from V and 5 bases from J; bases unmatched to any gene: 11. The CDR3 has 16 amino acids. DNA of the CDR3: TGTGCCAGCAGCGTAGAGTCAGGGCAGGGAGGGCACGAGCAGTACTTC. The encoded protein is CASSVESGQGGHEQYF. Based on the CDR3 plus reference TRBV9 and TRBJ2-7, the full variable domain is DSGVTQTPKHLITATGQRVTLRCSPRSGDLSVYWYQQSLDQGLQFLIQYYNGEERAKGNILERFSAQQFPDLHSELNLSSLELGDSALYFCASSVESGQGGHEQYFGPGTRLTVT.

The chain carries TRBV5-4 and TRBJ2-3; D uncertain. The V and J ends lost 1 base and 5 bases respectively, with 8 bases between them. CDR3 size: 13 residues. Looked up from germline, CDR1 is SGHNT and CDR2 is YYREEE (reference sequence). The DNA of the CDR3 is TGTGCCAGCAGCTTGCGATTAGAAGATACGCAGTATTTT. It is translated as CASSLRLEDTQYF.

This clone has only one observation. The chain has TRBV19 and TRBJ2-7; D may be TRBD1 (5 bases). The CDR3 covers 12 residues. V gave up 10 bases and J gave up 3 bases, with 13 bases separating them. Germline V gives CDR1 LNHDA, CDR2 SQIVND (reference sequence). The CDR3: CATLDKNYEQYF. The CDR3 DNA reads as TGTGCCACCCTGGACAAGAACTACGAGCAGTACTTC.

The chain links TRBV18 to TRBJ2-3; D uncertain. This CDR3 is 15 amino acids long. With 3 bases removed from V and 0 bases from J, the gap between germline ends came to 10 bases. Germline CDR1 reads KGHSH; CDR2 reads LQKENI. In DNA form, the CDR3 reads TGTGCCAGCTCACCTAAGACAATCAGCACAGATACGCAGTATTTT. Protein sequence: CASSPKTISTDTQYF.

J is TRBJ2-7 and V is TRBV3-1 (or the pseudogene TRBV3-2); 11 bases agree with TRBD1. CDR3 length equals 18 residues. Germline trimming cut 0 bases from V and 6 bases from J; bases unmatched to any gene: 13. From germline, CDR1 is LGHDT and CDR2 YNNKEL (reference sequence). CDR3 coding DNA: TGTGCCAGCAGCCAAGATGCAAATTCCGGGACAGGGGGTTTCGAGCAGTACTTC. This translates into CASSQDANSGTGGFEQYF.

Regarding this clone: This same CDR3 is encoded by further DNA sequences in the sample. The J gene is TRBJ1-2, the V gene TRBV12-3 or TRBV12-4, with D perhaps matching TRBD1 (5 bases). V lost 3 bases, J lost 7 bases, and 6 bases lay in between. The CDR3 covers 11 residues. DNA for the CDR3: TGTGCCAGCAGTTTGGGGGGTGGCTACACCTTC. It is translated as CASSLGGGYTF.

The rearrangement uses TRBV5-1 and TRBJ2-3; TRBD2 is a possible D gene (6 bases). The CDR3 is made up of 12 amino acids. CDR1 and CDR2 from the germline V gene are SGHRS and YFSETQ. The V gene lost 4 bases and the J gene lost 10 bases, with 13 bases spanning the gap. CDR3 amino acids: CASSGTELAQYF. CDR3 DNA sequence: TGCGCCAGCAGCGGGACTGAGTTGGCGCAGTATTTT.

The rearrangement uses TRBV10-1 and TRBJ2-5; 7 bases are a match to TRBD2. V lost 4 bases and J lost 1; bases outside the gene matches: 6. This CDR3 is 15 amino acids long. Germline V CDR1 and CDR2: WNHNN, SYGVQD (reference sequence). CDR3 region: CASSAGGSGQETQYF. CDR3 nucleotide sequence: TGCGCCAGCAGTGCCGGCGGGAGCGGCCAAGAGACCCAGTACTTC.

This sequence joins TRBV7-9 and TRBJ1-3, with no clear D. Germline V lookup: CDR1 SEHNR, CDR2 FQNEAQ (reference sequence). Trimming stripped 5 bases from V and 4 bases from J, with 6 bases between. This CDR3 is built from 12 residues. CDR3 region: CASSNMGNTIYF. Here the CDR3 DNA reads TGTGCCAGCAGCAATATGGGAAACACCATATATTTT.

This chain links TRBV7-9 with TRBJ1-5; D possibly corresponds to TRBD1 (6 bases). Germline V lookup: CDR1 SEHNR, CDR2 FQNEAQ (reference sequence). This CDR3 spans 14 amino acids. V shed 6 bases and J shed 4 bases, with 13 bases lying between them. The CDR3, as DNA: TGTGCCAGCAGTCCCGGACAGCCGAATCAGCCCCAGCATTTT. Translation gives CASSPGQPNQPQHF. The full variable domain, its missing parts supplied by reference TRBV7-9 and TRBJ1-5, is DTGVSQNPRHKITKRGQNVTFRCDPISEHNRLYWYRQTLGQGPEFLTYFQNEAQLEKSRLLSDRFSAERPKGSFSTLEIQRTEQGDSAMYLCASSPGQPNQPQHFGDGTRLSIL.

The chain has TRBV7-9 and TRBJ1-5; weak D call: TRBD1 (6 bases). Germline-derived CDR1 and CDR2 are SEHNR and FQNEAQ (reference sequence). This CDR3 comprises 14 residues. V was cut by 1 base and J by 4 bases, with 8 bases left in between. CDR3 sequence (DNA): TGTGCCAGCAGCTTAGGTCAGGGGAATCAGCCCCAGCATTTT. It translates to CASSLGQGNQPQHF.

This chain links TRBV7-2 with TRBJ1-4; D ambiguous. Trimming took 5 bases from V and 4 from J, leaving 20 bases between them. The V gene's germline CDR1 is SGHTA and CDR2 FQGNSA. This CDR3 has 17 amino acids. The CDR3 here is CASSDSLVRGFNEKLFF. The CDR3 DNA follows: TGTGCCAGCAGCGACTCGTTAGTCCGGGGATTTAATGAAAAACTGTTTTTT.

V usage is TRBV27 and J usage is TRBJ2-1; 7 bases align to TRBD2. The length of the CDR3 is 15 residues. Germline V lookup: CDR1 MNHEY, CDR2 SMNVEV (reference sequence). After removal of 3 bases from V and 2 bases from J, the junction contained 4 bases not matched to a gene. The CDR3 reads CASSFAGTTYNEQFF. CDR3 in DNA: TGTGCCAGCAGTTTTGCCGGGACTACCTACAATGAGCAGTTCTTC.

This clone appeared a single time. The chain combines TRBV5-1 with TRBJ2-3; 7 nucleotides match TRBD1. Germline CDR1 SGHRS, CDR2 YFSETQ. J gave up 2 bases and V 2 bases, and 5 bases lay outside the gene matches. The CDR3 is 15 residues long. The CDR3 spells CASSLDRVPTDTQYF. CDR3 DNA sequence: TGCGCCAGCAGCTTAGACAGGGTCCCCACAGATACGCAGTATTTT.

This clone was seen more than once but under ten times. The genes are TRBV4-2 and TRBJ2-2, with TRBD1 identical over 12 bases. This CDR3 region has 19 residues. Germline V gene lookup returns CDR1 LGHNA and CDR2 YNFKEQ. The ends lost 4 bases at V and 5 bases at J; junction bases unmatched: 14. CDR3 in DNA: TGTGCCAGCAGCCCGCAGGCCGGGGACAGGGGGCGTCGGACCGGGGAGCTGTTTTTT. This encodes CASSPQAGDRGRRTGELFF.